The sequence of this T cell receptor (beta chain) was determined in a study of blood T cell repertoires in COVID-19. For the study at large: Samples taken during acute and convalescent COVID-19 were collected in the United States, Italy and Spain.

In the source study's methods: Quantification of nucleated cells was approximated via reference gene primer amplification. Using immunoSEQ multiplex PCR, the repertoire was profiled, and TCRdb retains in-frame clones only, with some absent. V, J and clone size were drawn from that table, and D and trimming were deduced from the DNA. The table has under 250,000 clones, around 90% seen once. This CDR3 region has 14 residues. Germline CDR1 and CDR2: MDHEN and SYDVKM. The V end lost 7 bases, the J end lost 4 bases, and 16 bases lay between the germline ends. Sequencing used peripheral blood. The chain employs TRBV28 and TRBJ1-2, with D maybe TRBD1 (5 bases). This receptor was identified in a man aged 25 to 40 with acute or convalescent COVID-19. Here the CDR3 reads CASTISGAVYGYTF. CDR3 sequence (DNA): TGTGCCAGCACTATTAGCGGGGCAGTCTATGGCTACACCTTC.